What follows describes a single TCR beta chain. The data were obtained in a study of blood T cell repertoires in COVID-19. The assay was immunoSEQ multiplex PCR, and TCRdb's table has in-frame clones only and misses some. The sample consists of approximately 24,000 clones, less than 85% of them appearing once. Germline trimming cut 0 bases from V and 8 bases from J; bases unmatched to any gene: 4. The CDR3 spans 14 residues. Looked up from germline, CDR1 is SGHRS and CDR2 is YFSETQ. The TCR originated in a human donor in a cohort sampled during active COVID-19. The sample comprised peripheral blood. The chain links TRBV5-1 to TRBJ1-4; 7 bases are a match to TRBD1. CDR3 nucleotide sequence: TGCGCCAGCAGCTTGGGACAGGGAGGAGAAAAACTGTTTTTT. Translating gives CASSLGQGGEKLFF.